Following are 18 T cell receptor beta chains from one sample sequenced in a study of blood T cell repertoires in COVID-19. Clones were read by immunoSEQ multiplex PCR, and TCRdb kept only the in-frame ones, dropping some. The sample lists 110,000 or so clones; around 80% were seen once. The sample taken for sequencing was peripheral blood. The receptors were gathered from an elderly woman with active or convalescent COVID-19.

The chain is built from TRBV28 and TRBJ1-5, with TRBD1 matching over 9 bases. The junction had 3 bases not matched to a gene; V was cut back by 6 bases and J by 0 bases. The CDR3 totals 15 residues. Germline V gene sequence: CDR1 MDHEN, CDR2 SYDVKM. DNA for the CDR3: TGTGCCAGCAGACAGGGGGCCCCTAGCAATCAGCCCCAGCATTTT. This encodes CASRQGAPSNQPQHF.

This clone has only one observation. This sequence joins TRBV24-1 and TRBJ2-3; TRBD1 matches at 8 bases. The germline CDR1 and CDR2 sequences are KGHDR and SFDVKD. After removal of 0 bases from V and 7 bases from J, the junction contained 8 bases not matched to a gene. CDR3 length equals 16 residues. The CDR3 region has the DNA TGTGCCACCAGTGATTTGGGACAGGGTTTAGGGAATACGCAGTATTTT. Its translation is CATSDLGQGLGNTQYF.

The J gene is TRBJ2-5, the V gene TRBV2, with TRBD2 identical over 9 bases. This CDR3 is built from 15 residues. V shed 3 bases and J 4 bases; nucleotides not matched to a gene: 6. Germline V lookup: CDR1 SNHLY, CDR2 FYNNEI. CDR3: CASSESVAGVETQYF. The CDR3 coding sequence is TGTGCCAGCAGTGAGTCGGTAGCGGGAGTAGAGACCCAGTACTTC. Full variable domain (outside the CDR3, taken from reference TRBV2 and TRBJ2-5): EPEVTQTPSHQVTQMGQEVILRCVPISNHLYFYWYRQILGQKVEFLVSFYNNEISEKSEIFDDQFSVERPDGSNFTLKIRSTKLEDSAMYFCASSESVAGVETQYFGPGTRLLVL.

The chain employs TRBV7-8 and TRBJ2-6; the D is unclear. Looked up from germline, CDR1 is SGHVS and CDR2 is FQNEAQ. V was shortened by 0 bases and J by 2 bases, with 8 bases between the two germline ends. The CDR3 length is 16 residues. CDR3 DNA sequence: TGTGCCAGCAGCTTAGCAGGCAGGACTGGGGCCAACGTCCTGACTTTC. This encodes CASSLAGRTGANVLTF.

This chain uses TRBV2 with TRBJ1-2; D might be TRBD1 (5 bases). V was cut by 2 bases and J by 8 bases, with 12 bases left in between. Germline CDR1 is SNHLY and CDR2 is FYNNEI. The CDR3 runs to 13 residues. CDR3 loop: CASSERQKEGYTF. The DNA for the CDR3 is TGTGCCAGCAGTGAAAGACAGAAGGAAGGCTACACCTTC. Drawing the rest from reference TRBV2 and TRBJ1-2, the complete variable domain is EPEVTQTPSHQVTQMGQEVILRCVPISNHLYFYWYRQILGQKVEFLVSFYNNEISEKSEIFDDQFSVERPDGSNFTLKIRSTKLEDSAMYFCASSERQKEGYTFGSGTRLTVV.

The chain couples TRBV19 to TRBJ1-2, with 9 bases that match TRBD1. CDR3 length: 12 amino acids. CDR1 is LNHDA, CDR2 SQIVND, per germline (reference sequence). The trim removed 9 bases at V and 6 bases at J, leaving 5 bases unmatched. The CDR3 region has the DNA TGTGCCAGGGGACAGGGAGTAGATGGCTACACCTTC. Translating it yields CARGQGVDGYTF.

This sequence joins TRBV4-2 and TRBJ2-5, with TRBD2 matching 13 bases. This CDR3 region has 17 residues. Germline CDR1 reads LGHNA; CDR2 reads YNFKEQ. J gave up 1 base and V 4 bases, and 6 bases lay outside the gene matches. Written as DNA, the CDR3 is TGTGCCAGCAGCCGAAGCGGGACTAGCGGGATCCAAGAGACCCAGTACTTC. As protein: CASSRSGTSGIQETQYF.

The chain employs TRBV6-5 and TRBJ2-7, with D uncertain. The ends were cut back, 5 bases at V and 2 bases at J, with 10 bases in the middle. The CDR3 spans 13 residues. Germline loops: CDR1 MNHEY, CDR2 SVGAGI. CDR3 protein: CASSPHSAYEQYF. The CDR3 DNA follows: TGTGCCAGCAGTCCCCACAGTGCCTACGAGCAGTACTTC.

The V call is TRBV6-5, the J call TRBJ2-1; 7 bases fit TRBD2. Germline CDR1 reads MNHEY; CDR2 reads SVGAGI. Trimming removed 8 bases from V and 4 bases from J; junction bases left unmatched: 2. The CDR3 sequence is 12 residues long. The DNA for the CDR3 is TGTGCCAGCTGGGGGGGATACAATGAGCAGTTCTTC. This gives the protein CASWGGYNEQFF.

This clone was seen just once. This CDR3 is CASFEGGQRPYEQYF. The CDR3 bases are TGTGCCAGCTTTGAAGGGGGACAGAGACCTTACGAGCAGTACTTC. The V call is TRBV5-6, the J call TRBJ2-7; 7 nucleotides agree with TRBD1. Germline trimming cut 7 bases from V and 4 bases from J; bases unmatched to any gene: 14. This CDR3 contains 15 residues. The germline V gene encodes CDR1 SGHDT and CDR2 YYEEEE.

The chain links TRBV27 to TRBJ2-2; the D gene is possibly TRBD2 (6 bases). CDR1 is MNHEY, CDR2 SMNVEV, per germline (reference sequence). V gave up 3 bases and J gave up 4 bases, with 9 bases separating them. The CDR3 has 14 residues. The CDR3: CASSLGLITGELFF. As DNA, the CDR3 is TGTGCCAGCAGTTTGGGACTCATCACCGGGGAGCTGTTTTTT.

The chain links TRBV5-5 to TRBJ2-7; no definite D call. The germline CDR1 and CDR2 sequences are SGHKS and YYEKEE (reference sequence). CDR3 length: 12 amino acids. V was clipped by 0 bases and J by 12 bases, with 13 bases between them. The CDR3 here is CASSLVRSSWYF. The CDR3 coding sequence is TGTGCCAGCAGCTTGGTACGGTCGAGCTGGTACTTC.

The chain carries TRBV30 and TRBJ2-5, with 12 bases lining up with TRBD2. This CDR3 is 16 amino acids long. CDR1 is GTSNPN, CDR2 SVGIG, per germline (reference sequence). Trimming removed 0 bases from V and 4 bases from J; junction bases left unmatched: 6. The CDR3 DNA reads TGTGCCTGGAGTGTACAACTAGCGGGAGGTAGAGAGACCCAGTACTTC. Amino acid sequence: CAWSVQLAGGRETQYF.

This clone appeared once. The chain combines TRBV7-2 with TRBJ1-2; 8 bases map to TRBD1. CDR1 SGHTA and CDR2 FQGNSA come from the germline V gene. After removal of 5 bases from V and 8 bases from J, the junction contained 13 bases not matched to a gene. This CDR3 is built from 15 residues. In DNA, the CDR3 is TGTGCCAGCAGCGCCGACAGGGGCTTCTTTGAAGGCTACACCTTC. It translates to CASSADRGFFEGYTF.

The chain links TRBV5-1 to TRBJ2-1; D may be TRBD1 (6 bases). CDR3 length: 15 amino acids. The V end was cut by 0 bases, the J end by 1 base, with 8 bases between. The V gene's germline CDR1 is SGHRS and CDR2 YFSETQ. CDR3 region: CASSLAGESYNEQFF. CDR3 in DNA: TGCGCCAGCAGCTTGGCAGGGGAATCCTACAATGAGCAGTTCTTC.

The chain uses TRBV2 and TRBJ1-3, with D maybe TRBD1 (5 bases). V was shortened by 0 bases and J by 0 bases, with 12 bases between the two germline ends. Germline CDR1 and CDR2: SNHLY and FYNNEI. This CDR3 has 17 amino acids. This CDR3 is CASSEANGGDSGNTIYF. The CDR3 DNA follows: TGTGCCAGCAGTGAAGCTAATGGGGGGGACTCTGGAAACACCATATATTTT.

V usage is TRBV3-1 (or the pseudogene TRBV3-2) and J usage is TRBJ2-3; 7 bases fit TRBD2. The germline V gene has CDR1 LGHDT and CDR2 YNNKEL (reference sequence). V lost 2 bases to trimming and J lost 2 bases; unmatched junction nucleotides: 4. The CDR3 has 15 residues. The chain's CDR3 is CASSQSGRVTDTQYF. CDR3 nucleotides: TGTGCCAGCAGCCAAAGTGGGAGGGTCACAGATACGCAGTATTTT.

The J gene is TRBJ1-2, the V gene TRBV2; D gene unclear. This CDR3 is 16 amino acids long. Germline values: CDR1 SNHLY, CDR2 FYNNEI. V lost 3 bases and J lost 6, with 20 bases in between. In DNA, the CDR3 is TGTGCCAGCAGTGACGGGGTGACCATCGCCTCGGATGGCTACACCTTC. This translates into CASSDGVTIASDGYTF.